The 5 T cell receptor beta chains in this list originate from one sample, sequenced in a study of OX40 agonist ivuxolimab in advanced cancers. Using immunoSEQ multiplex PCR, the repertoire was profiled, and TCRdb retains in-frame clones only, with some absent. The table includes approximately 77,000 clones, about 80% detected once. The sequenced sample was CD4+ or CD8+ T cells sorted from blood, obtained in a trial of the OX40 agonist ivuxolimab. The receptors here all came from an adult with an advanced solid tumor such as melanoma, head and neck, liver or kidney cancer.

In DNA, the CDR3 is TGTGCCAGCAGCCAAGACAGGGGGATCGAAAAACTGTTTTTT. It codes for CASSQDRGIEKLFF. The chain couples TRBV7-9 to TRBJ1-4; 9 bases align to TRBD1. Germline CDR1 is SEHNR and CDR2 is FQNEAQ (reference sequence). The CDR3 sequence is 14 residues long. J was trimmed by 8 bases and V by 5 bases; bases with no gene match: 6.

The sample holds one count of this clone. The chain links TRBV5-1 to TRBJ1-2, with D perhaps TRBD1 (6 bases). The CDR3 is 17 amino acids. The V end was cut by 5 bases, the J end by 0 bases, with 20 bases between. The germline gives CDR1 SGHRS, CDR2 YFSETQ. The CDR3 region has the DNA TGCGCCAGCAGACACGTTGGCAAACAGGGTTCTAACTATGGCTACACCTTC. It yields the protein CASRHVGKQGSNYGYTF.

This chain links TRBV7-2 with TRBJ1-1, with D uncertain. V lost 1 base and J lost 1, with 13 bases in between. CDR3 length: 16 residues. Germline values: CDR1 SGHTA, CDR2 FQGNSA. CDR3 sequence: CASSLGPRTGNTEAFF. The CDR3 nucleotides read TGTGCCAGCAGCTTAGGACCCCGGACGGGGAACACTGAAGCTTTCTTT.

The rearrangement links TRBV5-1 to TRBJ2-3, with D maybe TRBD2 (6 bases). Deletions cut 2 bases from V and 2 bases from J, with 15 bases between. The CDR3 extends over 16 amino acids. Germline V gene sequence: CDR1 SGHRS, CDR2 YFSETQ. The CDR3 region has the DNA TGCGCCAGCAGCTTTCACCGGGACTCTTCCACAGATACGCAGTATTTT. Translation gives CASSFHRDSSTDTQYF.

This sequence joins TRBV5-6 and TRBJ1-3; no reliable D call. This CDR3 region has 15 residues. Germline V CDR1 and CDR2: SGHDT, YYEEEE. V was trimmed by 4 bases and J by 0 bases, leaving 11 bases between them. The CDR3: CASSTGRSSGNTIYF. CDR3 bases: TGTGCCAGCAGCACCGGACGGAGCTCTGGAAACACCATATATTTT.